Presented here are 18 T cell receptor beta chains from one specimen sequenced in a study of CD8 T cells in Susac syndrome. Reverse transcription used roughly 0.45 to 1 ug RNA and random hexamers. Each CDR3 protein gets one entry after TCRdb re-called the immunoSEQ multiplex PCR reads with MiXCR. The sample contains some 110,000 distinct CDR3 sequences, approximately 93% of which appear only once. Sample: CD4+ T cells from PBMCs. These TCRs come from a human donor with multiple sclerosis.

The chain carries TRBV20-1 and TRBJ2-5; 8 nucleotides agree with TRBD1. V dropped 6 bases and J dropped 5; count of bases not matched to a gene: 8. CDR3 length: 13 amino acids. Germline V gene lookup returns CDR1 DFQATT and CDR2 SNEGSKA (reference sequence). The CDR3 protein is CSADRTGLETQYF. CDR3 nucleotides: TGCAGTGCGGACCGGACAGGGTTGGAGACCCAGTACTTC.

This chain connects TRBV28 to TRBJ1-4; 9 positions agree with TRBD1. Germline V gene lookup returns CDR1 MDHEN and CDR2 SYDVKM. V lost 6 bases and J lost 8; bases outside the gene matches: 10. The CDR3 runs to 15 residues. CDR3 protein: CASRMTGTGREKLFF. Written as DNA, the CDR3 is TGTGCCAGCAGAATGACAGGGACAGGGAGAGAAAAACTGTTTTTT.

The chain recombines TRBV4-2 with TRBJ2-2; D unresolved. Germline V gene lookup returns CDR1 LGHNA and CDR2 YNFKEQ. The CDR3 loop spans 17 amino acids. Trimming pared 0 bases from V and 5 bases from J, leaving 16 bases between. The CDR3 DNA reads TGTGCCAGCAGCCAAGAGAGCCCTCGAGTTGTGACCGGGGAGCTGTTTTTT. Residues: CASSQESPRVVTGELFF.

This clonotype was detected once. The DNA for the CDR3 is TGCAGTGCCCTGACTAGCCGGGAGTACGAGCAGTACTTC. It encodes CSALTSREYEQYF. This chain joins TRBV20-1 and TRBJ2-7; 7 bases map to TRBD2. Germline V lookup: CDR1 DFQATT, CDR2 SNEGSKA (reference sequence). V shed 6 bases and J 4 bases; nucleotides not matched to a gene: 9. This CDR3 has 13 amino acids.

The chain employs TRBV3-1 and TRBJ2-5; D remains ambiguous. The germline gives CDR1 LGHDT, CDR2 YNNKEL (reference sequence). The V gene lost 4 bases and the J gene lost 1 base, with 13 bases spanning the gap. This CDR3 spans 15 amino acids. The CDR3 loop reads CASSRQSRTQETQYF. CDR3 DNA sequence: TGTGCCAGCAGCCGGCAGAGCAGAACCCAAGAGACCCAGTACTTC.

Only one count was recorded for this clonotype. The J gene is TRBJ1-1, the V gene TRBV7-9; D uncertain. This CDR3 is 15 amino acids long. V shed 7 bases and J shed 2 bases, with 17 bases lying between them. Per germline, CDR1 SEHNR and CDR2 FQNEAQ (reference sequence). CDR3 sequence (DNA): TGTGCCAGCACCCTCGGGATGGAGGTAAACACTGAAGCTTTCTTT. Translating it yields CASTLGMEVNTEAFF.

CDR3: CSVEDPGFPKNIQYF. The CDR3 nucleotides read TGCAGCGTTGAAGATCCAGGGTTTCCCAAAAACATTCAGTACTTC. This chain links TRBV29-1 with TRBJ2-4; weak D call: TRBD1 (5 bases). The germline V and J ends were trimmed by 0 bases and 2 bases, with 11 bases remaining between them. The CDR3 is 15 residues long. Per the germline V gene, CDR1 is SQVTM and CDR2 is ANQGSEA.

V and J are TRBV24-1 and TRBJ2-3; 8 bases align to TRBD2. CDR3 length: 13 residues. Germline lookup yields CDR1 KGHDR and CDR2 SFDVKD. With 4 bases clipped from V and 14 bases from J, the junction kept 10 bases outside the gene matches. CDR3 nucleotide sequence: TGTGCCACCAGTGACTACACCGGGACTAGTCGGTATTTT. This sequence encodes CATSDYTGTSRYF.

The chain couples TRBV29-1 to TRBJ1-1; D is unclear. CDR3 length equals 14 residues. The V end was cut by 2 bases, the J end by 7 bases, with 17 bases between. Germline assignment: CDR1 SQVTM and CDR2 ANQGSEA. In DNA form, the CDR3 reads TGCAGCGTTGAAAGGTCTTTAGGGTTAGGTGAAGCTTTCTTT. It codes for CSVERSLGLGEAFF.

The chain uses TRBV7-9 and TRBJ2-7, with 8 bases identical to TRBD1. J gave up 8 bases and V 1 base, and 10 bases lay outside the gene matches. CDR3 length: 15 residues. The germline V gene encodes CDR1 SEHNR and CDR2 FQNEAQ (reference sequence). The CDR3 DNA reads as TGTGCCAGCAGCTTAGGAGACGGGACAGGCAACAAGCAGTACTTC. This sequence encodes CASSLGDGTGNKQYF.

V gene TRBV13 combines with J gene TRBJ1-6; D is uncertain. Between the trimmed V and J ends, which lost 4 bases and 6 bases, there was a span of 13 bases. Germline V CDR1 and CDR2: PRHDT, FYEKMQ (reference sequence). CDR3 length equals 15 residues. The CDR3 loop reads CASSSGREANSPLHF. CDR3 DNA sequence: TGTGCCAGCAGCTCCGGCCGGGAGGCTAATTCACCCCTCCACTTT.

The chain employs TRBV29-1 and TRBJ2-7, with unresolved D. The V gene's germline CDR1 is SQVTM and CDR2 ANQGSEA. The CDR3 length is 10 residues. V shed 6 bases and J shed 2 bases, with 5 bases lying between them. Here the CDR3 reads CSVATYEQYF. DNA of the CDR3: TGCAGCGTGGCCACCTACGAGCAGTACTTC.

The CDR3 region is CASMRGAVNTEAFF. DNA of the CDR3: TGTGCCAGCATGCGGGGGGCGGTGAACACTGAAGCTTTCTTT. The chain employs TRBV28 and TRBJ1-1, with TRBD1 as a possible D gene (6 bases). The CDR3 totals 14 residues. Germline lookup yields CDR1 MDHEN and CDR2 SYDVKM. V was clipped by 7 bases and J by 0 bases, with 12 bases between them.

This clonotype was counted a single time. The chain is built from TRBV7-9 and TRBJ2-5; D might be TRBD1 or TRBD2, each matching 5 bases. This CDR3 contains 14 residues. Germline V gene lookup returns CDR1 SEHNR and CDR2 FQNEAQ (reference sequence). Trimming took 4 bases from V and 1 from J, leaving 10 bases between them. The CDR3 sequence: CASSYRDVQETQYF. CDR3 DNA sequence: TGTGCCAGCAGCTACCGGGACGTCCAAGAGACCCAGTACTTC.

The J gene is TRBJ1-1, the V gene TRBV29-1, with D maybe TRBD1 (6 bases). The ends were cut back, 4 bases at V and 0 bases at J, with 9 bases in the middle. This CDR3 comprises 13 residues. In germline, CDR1 is SQVTM, CDR2 ANQGSEA. CDR3 in amino acids: CSVGTVMNTEAFF. The CDR3 region has the DNA TGCAGCGTTGGGACAGTCATGAACACTGAAGCTTTCTTT.

The chain joins TRBV29-1 to TRBJ1-2, with D perhaps TRBD1 (6 bases). This CDR3 is 13 amino acids long. V shed 0 bases and J shed 6 bases, with 11 bases lying between them. Germline V gene lookup returns CDR1 SQVTM and CDR2 ANQGSEA. CDR3 nucleotides: TGCAGCGTTGAAGAGGGGGCGATAAATGGCTACACCTTC. It encodes CSVEEGAINGYTF.

This clonotype was recorded a few times. The chain carries TRBV2 and TRBJ2-7, with 9 nucleotides matching TRBD2. V shed 6 bases and J 2 bases; nucleotides not matched to a gene: 5. Per the germline V gene, CDR1 is SNHLY and CDR2 is FYNNEI. The CDR3 loop spans 14 amino acids. CDR3 amino acids: CASRQTSGTYEQYF. The CDR3 DNA follows: TGTGCCAGCAGACAGACTAGCGGTACCTACGAGCAGTACTTC.

V usage is TRBV19 and J usage is TRBJ1-5; D might be TRBD1 (6 bases). CDR1 is LNHDA and CDR2 is SQIVND in the germline V gene (reference sequence). V was trimmed by 4 bases and J by 1 base, leaving 23 bases between them. The CDR3 loop spans 19 amino acids. CDR3 in DNA: TGTGCCAGTAGTACCGATGGACAGACCGAAGCCCTAAGCAATCAGCCCCAGCATTTT. This codes for CASSTDGQTEALSNQPQHF.